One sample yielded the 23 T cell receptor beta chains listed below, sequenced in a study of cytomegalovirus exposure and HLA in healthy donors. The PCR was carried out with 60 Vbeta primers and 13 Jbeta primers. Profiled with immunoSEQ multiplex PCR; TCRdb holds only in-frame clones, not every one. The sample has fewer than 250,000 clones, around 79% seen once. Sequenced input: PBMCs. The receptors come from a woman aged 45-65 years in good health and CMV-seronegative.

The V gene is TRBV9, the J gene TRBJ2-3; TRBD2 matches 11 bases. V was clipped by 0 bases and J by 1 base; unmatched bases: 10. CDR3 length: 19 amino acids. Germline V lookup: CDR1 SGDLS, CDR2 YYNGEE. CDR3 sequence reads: CASSVGTRLAGTGTDTQYF. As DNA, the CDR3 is TGTGCCAGCAGCGTAGGGACGAGACTAGCGGGAACGGGCACAGATACGCAGTATTTT.

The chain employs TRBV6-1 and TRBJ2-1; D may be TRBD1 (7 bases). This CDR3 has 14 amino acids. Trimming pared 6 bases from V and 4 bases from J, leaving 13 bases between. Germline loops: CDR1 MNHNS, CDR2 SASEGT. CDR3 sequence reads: CASSGGQWYNEQFF. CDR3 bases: TGTGCCAGCAGCGGGGGACAGTGGTACAATGAGCAGTTCTTC.

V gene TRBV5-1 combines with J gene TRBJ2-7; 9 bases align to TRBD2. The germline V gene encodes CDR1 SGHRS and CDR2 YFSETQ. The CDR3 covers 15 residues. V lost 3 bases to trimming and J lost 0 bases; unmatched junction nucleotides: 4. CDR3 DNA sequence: TGCGCCAGCAGCTCTGGGGGACTAGCCTCCTACGAGCAGTACTTC. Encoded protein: CASSSGGLASYEQYF. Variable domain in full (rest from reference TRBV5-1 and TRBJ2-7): KAGVTQTPRYLIKTRGQQVTLSCSPISGHRSVSWYQQTPGQGLQFLFEYFSETQRNKGNFPGRFSGRQFSNSRSEMNVSTLELGDSALYLCASSSGGLASYEQYFGPGTRLTVT.

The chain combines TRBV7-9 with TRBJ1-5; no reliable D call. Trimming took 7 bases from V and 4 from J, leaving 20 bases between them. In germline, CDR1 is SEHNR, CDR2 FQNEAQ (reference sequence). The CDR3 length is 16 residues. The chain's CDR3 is CASTSGSVTGNQPQHF. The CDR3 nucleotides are TGTGCCAGCACCTCCGGGTCGGTGACCGGAAATCAGCCCCAGCATTTT. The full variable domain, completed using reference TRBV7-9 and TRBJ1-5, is DTGVSQNPRHKITKRGQNVTFRCDPISEHNRLYWYRQTLGQGPEFLTYFQNEAQLEKSRLLSDRFSAERPKGSFSTLEIQRTEQGDSAMYLCASTSGSVTGNQPQHFGDGTRLSIL.

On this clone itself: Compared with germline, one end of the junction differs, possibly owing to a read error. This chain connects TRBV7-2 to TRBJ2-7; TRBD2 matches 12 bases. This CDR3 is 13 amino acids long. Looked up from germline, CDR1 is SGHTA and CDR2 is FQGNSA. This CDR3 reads CASSPSPATSGSF. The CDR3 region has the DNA TGTGCCAGCAGCCCATCCCCGGCGACTAGCGGGAGTTTC.

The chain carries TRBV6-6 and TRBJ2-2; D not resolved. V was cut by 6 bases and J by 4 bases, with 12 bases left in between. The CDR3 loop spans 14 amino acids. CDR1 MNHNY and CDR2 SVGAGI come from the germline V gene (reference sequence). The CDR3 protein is CASRPQLRTGELFF. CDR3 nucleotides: TGTGCCAGCAGGCCTCAATTGCGCACCGGGGAGCTGTTTTTT.

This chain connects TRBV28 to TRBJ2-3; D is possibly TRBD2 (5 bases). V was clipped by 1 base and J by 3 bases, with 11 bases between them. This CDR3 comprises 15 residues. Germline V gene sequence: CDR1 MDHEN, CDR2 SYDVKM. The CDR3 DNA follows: TGTGCCAGCAGTTTATACCCTCAGCGGACAGATACGCAGTATTTT. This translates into CASSLYPQRTDTQYF.

The chain's CDR3 is CASSDSGGDTGELFF. The CDR3 bases are TGTGCCAGCAGCGACAGTGGGGGGGACACCGGGGAGCTGTTTTTT. The genes are TRBV7-8 and TRBJ2-2, with TRBD2 matching 7 bases. CDR1 and CDR2 (germline): SGHVS, FQNEAQ. Trimming took 5 bases from V and 3 from J; bases not matched to a gene: 6. The CDR3 is 15 residues long.

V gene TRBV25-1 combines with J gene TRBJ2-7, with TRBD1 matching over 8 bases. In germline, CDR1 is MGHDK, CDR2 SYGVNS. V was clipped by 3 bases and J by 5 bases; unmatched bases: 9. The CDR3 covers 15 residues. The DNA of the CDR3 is TGTGCCAGCAGTGAGCGGCAGGGGGCGAAAAACGAGCAGTACTTC. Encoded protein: CASSERQGAKNEQYF.

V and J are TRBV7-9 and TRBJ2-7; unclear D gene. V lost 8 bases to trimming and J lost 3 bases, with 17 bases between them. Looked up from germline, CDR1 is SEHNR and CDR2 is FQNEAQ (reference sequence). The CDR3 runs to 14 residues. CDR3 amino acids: CASRIDTLGYEQYF. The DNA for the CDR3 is TGTGCCAGCCGAATAGACACGTTGGGCTACGAGCAGTACTTC.

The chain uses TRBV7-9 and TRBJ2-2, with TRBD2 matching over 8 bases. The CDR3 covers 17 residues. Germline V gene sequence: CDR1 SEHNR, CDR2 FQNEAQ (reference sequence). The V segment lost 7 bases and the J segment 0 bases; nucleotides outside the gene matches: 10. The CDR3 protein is CASTLTPLAANTGELFF. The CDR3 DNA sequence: TGTGCCAGCACCTTGACCCCACTAGCGGCGAACACCGGGGAGCTGTTTTTT.

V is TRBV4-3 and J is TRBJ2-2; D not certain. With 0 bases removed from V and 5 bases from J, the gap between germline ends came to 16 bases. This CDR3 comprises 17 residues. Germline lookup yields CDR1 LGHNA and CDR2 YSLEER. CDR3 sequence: CASSQEIPVRRTGELFF. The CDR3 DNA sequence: TGCGCCAGCAGCCAAGAGATACCAGTAAGGCGGACCGGGGAGCTGTTTTTT.

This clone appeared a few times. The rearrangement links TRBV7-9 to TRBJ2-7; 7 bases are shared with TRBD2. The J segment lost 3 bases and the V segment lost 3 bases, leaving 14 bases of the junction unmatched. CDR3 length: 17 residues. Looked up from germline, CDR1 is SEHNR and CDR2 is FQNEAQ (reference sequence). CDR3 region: CASSFPVASGKIYEQYF. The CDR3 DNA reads TGTGCCAGCAGCTTTCCGGTGGCTAGCGGCAAGATCTACGAGCAGTACTTC.

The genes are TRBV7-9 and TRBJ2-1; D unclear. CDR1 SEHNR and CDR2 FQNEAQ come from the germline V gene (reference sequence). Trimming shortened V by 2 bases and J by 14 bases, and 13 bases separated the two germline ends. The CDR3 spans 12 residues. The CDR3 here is CASSLTSLLEFF. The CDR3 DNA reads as TGTGCCAGCAGCTTAACCTCCCTCTTAGAGTTCTTC.

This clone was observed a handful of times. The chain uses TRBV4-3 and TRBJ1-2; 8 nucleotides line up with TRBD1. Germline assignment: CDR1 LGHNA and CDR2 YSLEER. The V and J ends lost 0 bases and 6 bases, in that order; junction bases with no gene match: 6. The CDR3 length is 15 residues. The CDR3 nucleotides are TGCGCCAGCAGCCAAGAGGGGAGACAGGGGAATGGCTACACCTTC. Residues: CASSQEGRQGNGYTF.

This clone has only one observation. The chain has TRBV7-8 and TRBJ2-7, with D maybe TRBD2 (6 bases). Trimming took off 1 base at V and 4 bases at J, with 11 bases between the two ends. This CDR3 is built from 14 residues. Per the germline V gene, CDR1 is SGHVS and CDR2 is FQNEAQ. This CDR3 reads CASSLGTNSYEQYF. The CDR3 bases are TGTGCCAGCAGCTTAGGGACTAATTCGTACGAGCAGTACTTC.

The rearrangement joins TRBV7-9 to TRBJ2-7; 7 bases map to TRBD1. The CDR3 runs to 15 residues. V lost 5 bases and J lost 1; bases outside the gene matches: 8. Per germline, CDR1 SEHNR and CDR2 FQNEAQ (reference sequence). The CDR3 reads CASSREGARSYEQYF. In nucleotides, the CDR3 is TGTGCCAGCAGCCGCGAGGGGGCCCGATCCTACGAGCAGTACTTC.

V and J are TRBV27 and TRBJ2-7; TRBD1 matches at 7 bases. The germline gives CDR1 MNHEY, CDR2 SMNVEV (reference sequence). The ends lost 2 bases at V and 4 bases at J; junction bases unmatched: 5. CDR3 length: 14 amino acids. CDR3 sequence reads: CASSLTGQWYEQYF. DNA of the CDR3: TGTGCCAGCAGTTTAACGGGACAGTGGTACGAGCAGTACTTC.

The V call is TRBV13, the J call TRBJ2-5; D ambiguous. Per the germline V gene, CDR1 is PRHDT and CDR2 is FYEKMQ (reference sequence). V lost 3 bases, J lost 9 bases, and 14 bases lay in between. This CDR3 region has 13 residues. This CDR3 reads CASSFVGPSPQYF. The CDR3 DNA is TGTGCCAGCAGCTTCGTTGGCCCGTCCCCCCAGTACTTC.

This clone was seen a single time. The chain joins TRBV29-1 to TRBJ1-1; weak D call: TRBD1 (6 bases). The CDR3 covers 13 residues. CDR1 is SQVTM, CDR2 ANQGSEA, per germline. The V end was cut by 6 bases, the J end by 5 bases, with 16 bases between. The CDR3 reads CSVTRGGVTEAFF. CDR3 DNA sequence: TGCAGCGTGACCCGGGGGGGCGTGACTGAAGCTTTCTTT.

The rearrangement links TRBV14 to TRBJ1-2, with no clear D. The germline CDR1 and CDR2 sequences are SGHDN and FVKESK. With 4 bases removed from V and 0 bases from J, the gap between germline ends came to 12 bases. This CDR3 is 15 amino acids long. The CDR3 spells CASSPLGRTNYGYTF. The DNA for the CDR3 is TGTGCCAGCAGCCCCCTGGGCCGTACTAACTATGGCTACACCTTC. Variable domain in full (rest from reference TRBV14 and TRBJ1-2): EAGVTQFPSHSVIEKGQTVTLRCDPISGHDNLYWYRRVMGKEIKFLLHFVKESKQDESGMPNNRFLAERTGGTYSTLKVQPAELEDSGVYFCASSPLGRTNYGYTFGSGTRLTVV.

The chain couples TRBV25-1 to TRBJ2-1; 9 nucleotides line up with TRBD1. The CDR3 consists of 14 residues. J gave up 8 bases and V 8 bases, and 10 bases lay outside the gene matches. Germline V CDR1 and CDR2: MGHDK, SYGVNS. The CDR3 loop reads CASSSTGGSHEQFF. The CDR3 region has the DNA TGTGCCAGCTCTTCGACAGGGGGATCCCATGAGCAGTTCTTC.

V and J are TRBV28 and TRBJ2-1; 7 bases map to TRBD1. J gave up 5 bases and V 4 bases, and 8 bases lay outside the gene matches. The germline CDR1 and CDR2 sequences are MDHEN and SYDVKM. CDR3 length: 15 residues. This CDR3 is CASSSPGQRNNEQFF. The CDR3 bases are TGTGCCAGCAGTTCACCGGGACAGCGAAACAATGAGCAGTTCTTC.